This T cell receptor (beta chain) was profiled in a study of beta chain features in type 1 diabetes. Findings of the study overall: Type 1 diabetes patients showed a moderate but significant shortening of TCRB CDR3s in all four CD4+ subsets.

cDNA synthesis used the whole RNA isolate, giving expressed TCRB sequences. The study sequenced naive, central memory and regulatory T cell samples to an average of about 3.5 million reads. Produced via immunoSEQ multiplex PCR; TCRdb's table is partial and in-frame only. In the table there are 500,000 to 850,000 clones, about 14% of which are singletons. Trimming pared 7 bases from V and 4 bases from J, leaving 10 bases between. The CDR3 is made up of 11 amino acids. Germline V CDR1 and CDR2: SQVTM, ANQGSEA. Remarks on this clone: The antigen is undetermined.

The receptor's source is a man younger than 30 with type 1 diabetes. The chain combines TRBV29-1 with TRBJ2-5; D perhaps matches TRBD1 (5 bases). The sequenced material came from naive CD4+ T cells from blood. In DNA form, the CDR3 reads TGCAGCGCTGCCACAGGAGAGACCCAGTACTTC. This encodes CSAATGETQYF.